This T cell receptor beta chain was identified in a study of graft-versus-host responses after intestinal transplantation. Some clones are missing from TCRdb's copy, which holds only in-frame ones; the method was immunoSEQ multiplex PCR. The data show tens of thousands of clones, less than 90% seen once. V lost 2 bases and J lost 8, with 12 bases in between. The CDR3 length is 14 residues. Details on this clone: Its antigen is not known.

This chain uses TRBV23-1 with TRBJ2-2; TRBD2 might be the D (5 bases). TRBV23-1 is recorded as an ORF, its role being uncertain. This TCR derives from a human donor who received an intestinal transplant. The sequences come from unstimulated CD8+ T cells sorted from spleen or lymph node cells, collected before intestinal transplant. CDR3 in amino acids: CASSQHGGLGELFF. As DNA, the CDR3 is TGCGCCAGCAGTCAACATGGAGGTTTGGGGGAGCTGTTTTTT.